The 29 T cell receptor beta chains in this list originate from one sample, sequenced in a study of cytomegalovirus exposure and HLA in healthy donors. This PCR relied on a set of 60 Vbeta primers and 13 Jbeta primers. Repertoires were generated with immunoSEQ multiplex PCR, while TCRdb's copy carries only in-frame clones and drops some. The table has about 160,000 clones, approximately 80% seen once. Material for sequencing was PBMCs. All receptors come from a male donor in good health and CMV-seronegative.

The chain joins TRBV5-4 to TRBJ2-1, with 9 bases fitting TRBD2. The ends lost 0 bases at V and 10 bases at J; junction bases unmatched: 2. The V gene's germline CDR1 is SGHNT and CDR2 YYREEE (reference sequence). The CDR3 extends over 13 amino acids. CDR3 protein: CASSLAGLAEQFF. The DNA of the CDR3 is TGTGCCAGCAGCTTGGCAGGACTAGCGGAGCAGTTCTTC.

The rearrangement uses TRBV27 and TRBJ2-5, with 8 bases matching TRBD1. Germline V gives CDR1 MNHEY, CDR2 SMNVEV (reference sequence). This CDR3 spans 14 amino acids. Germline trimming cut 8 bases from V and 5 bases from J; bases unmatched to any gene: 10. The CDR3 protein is CASAAGTGGETQYF. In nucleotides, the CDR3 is TGTGCCAGCGCCGCCGGGACAGGCGGGGAGACCCAGTACTTC.

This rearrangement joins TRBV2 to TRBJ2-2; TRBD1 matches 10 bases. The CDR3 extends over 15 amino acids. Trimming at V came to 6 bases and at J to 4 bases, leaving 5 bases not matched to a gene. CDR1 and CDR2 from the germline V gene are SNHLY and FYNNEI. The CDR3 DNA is TGTGCCAGCAGACCCCGGACAGGGGGCACCGGGGAGCTGTTTTTT. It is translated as CASRPRTGGTGELFF.

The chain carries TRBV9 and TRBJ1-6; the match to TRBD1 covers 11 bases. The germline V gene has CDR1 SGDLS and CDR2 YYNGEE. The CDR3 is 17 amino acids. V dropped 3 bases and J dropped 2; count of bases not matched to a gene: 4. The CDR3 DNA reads TGTGCCAGCAGCGAACCGGACAGGGGGCCCTATAATTCACCCCTCCACTTT. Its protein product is CASSEPDRGPYNSPLHF.

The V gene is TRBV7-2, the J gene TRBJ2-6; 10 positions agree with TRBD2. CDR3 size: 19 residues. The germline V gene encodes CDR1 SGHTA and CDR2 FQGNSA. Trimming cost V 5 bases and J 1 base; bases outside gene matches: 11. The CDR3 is CASSPRGAGGGSGANVLTF. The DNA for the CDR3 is TGTGCCAGCAGCCCCCGCGGAGCGGGAGGGGGGTCTGGGGCCAACGTCCTGACTTTC.

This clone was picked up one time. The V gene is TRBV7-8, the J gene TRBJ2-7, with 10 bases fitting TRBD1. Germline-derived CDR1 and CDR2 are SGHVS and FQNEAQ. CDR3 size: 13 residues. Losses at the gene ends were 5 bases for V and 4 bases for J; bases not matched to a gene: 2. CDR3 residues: CASSVGQGYEQYF. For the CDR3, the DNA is TGTGCCAGCAGCGTGGGACAGGGGTACGAGCAGTACTTC.

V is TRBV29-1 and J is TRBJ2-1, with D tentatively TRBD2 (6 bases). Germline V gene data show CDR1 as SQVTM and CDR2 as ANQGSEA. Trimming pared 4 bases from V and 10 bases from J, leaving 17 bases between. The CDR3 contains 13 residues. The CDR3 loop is CSVALGRAGEQFF. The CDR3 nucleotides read TGCAGCGTTGCCCTGGGCAGGGCGGGAGAGCAGTTCTTC.

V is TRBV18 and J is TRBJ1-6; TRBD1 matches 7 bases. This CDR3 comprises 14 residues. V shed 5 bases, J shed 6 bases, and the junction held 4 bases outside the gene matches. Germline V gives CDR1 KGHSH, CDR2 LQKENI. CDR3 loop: CASSDQGGNSPLHF. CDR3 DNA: TGTGCCAGCTCAGACCAGGGGGGTAATTCACCCCTCCACTTT.

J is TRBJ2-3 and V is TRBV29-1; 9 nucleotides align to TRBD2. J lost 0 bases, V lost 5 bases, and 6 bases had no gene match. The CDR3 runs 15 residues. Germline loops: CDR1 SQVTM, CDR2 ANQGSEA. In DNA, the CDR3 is TGCAGCGTTACGGTCCTAGCGGGGAGCACAGATACGCAGTATTTT. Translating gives CSVTVLAGSTDTQYF.

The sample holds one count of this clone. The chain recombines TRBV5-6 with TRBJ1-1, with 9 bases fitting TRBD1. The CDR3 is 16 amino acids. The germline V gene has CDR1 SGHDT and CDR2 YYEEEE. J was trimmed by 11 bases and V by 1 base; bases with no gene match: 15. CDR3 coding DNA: TGTGCCAGCAGCTTGTACCTCGCCGGGACAGGGAGGTTTGCTTTCTTT. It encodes CASSLYLAGTGRFAFF.

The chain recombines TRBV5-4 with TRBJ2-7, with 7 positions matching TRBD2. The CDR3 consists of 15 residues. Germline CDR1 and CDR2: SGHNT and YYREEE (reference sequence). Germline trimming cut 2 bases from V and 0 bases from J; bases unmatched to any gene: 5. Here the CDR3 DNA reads TGTGCCAGCAGCTTTACCGGCGGGAGCTCCTACGAGCAGTACTTC. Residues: CASSFTGGSSYEQYF.

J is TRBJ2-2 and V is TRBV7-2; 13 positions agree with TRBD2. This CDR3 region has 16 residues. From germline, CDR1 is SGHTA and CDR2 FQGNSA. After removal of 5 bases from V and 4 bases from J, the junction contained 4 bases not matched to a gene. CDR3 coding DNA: TGTGCCAGCAGCGTAGGGACTAGCGGGACCACCGGGGAGCTGTTTTTT. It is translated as CASSVGTSGTTGELFF.

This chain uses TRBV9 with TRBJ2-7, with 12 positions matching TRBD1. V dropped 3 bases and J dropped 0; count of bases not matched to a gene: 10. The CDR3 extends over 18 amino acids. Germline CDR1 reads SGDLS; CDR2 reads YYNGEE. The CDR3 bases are TGTGCCAGCAGCGAAGGGACAGGGGGCCGGCGGAGCTCCTACGAGCAGTACTTC. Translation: CASSEGTGGRRSSYEQYF.

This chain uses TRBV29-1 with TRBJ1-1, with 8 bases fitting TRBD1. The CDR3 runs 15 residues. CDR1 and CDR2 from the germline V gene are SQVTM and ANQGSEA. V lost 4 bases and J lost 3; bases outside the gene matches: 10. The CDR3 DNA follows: TGCAGCGTTGTGGGGACAGGCGGCCTGGACACTGAAGCTTTCTTT. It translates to CSVVGTGGLDTEAFF.

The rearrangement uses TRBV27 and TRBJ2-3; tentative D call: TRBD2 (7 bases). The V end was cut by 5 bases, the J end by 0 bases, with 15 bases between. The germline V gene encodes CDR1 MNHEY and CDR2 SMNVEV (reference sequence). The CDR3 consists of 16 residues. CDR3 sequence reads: CASSLHRGGSTDTQYF. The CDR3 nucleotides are TGTGCCAGCAGTCTCCATCGCGGGGGCAGCACAGATACGCAGTATTTT.

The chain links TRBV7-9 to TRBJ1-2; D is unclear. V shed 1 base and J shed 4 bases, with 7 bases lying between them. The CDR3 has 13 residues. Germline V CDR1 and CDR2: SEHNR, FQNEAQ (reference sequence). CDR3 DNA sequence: TGTGCCAGCAGCTTAGGAGGTACCTATGGCTACACCTTC. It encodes CASSLGGTYGYTF. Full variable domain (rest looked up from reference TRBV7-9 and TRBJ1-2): DTGVSQNPRHKITKRGQNVTFRCDPISEHNRLYWYRQTLGQGPEFLTYFQNEAQLEKSRLLSDRFSAERPKGSFSTLEIQRTEQGDSAMYLCASSLGGTYGYTFGSGTRLTVV.

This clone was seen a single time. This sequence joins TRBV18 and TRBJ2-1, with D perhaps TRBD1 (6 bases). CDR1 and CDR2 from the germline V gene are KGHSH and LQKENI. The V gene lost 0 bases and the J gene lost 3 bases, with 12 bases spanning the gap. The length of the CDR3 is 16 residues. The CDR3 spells CASSPPGRGHYNEQFF. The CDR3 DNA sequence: TGTGCCAGCTCACCACCGGGCAGGGGACACTACAATGAGCAGTTCTTC. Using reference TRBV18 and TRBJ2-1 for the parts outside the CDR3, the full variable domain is NAGVMQNPRHLVRRRGQEARLRCSPMKGHSHVYWYRQLPEEGLKFMVYLQKENIIDESGMPKERFSAEFPKEGPSILRIQQVVRGDSAAYFCASSPPGRGHYNEQFFGPGTRLTVL.

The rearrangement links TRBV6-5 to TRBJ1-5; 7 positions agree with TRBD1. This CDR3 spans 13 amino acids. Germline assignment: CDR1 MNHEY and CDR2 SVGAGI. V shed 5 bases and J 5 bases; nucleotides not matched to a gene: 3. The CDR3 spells CASSRTGDQPQHF. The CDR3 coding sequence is TGTGCCAGCAGTCGGACAGGCGATCAGCCCCAGCATTTT.

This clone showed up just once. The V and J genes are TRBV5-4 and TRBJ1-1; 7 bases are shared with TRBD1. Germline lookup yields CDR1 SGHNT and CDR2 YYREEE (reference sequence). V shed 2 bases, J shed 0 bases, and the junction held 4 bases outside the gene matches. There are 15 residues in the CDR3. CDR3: CASSFSGTVNTEAFF. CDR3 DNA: TGTGCCAGCAGCTTTTCCGGGACAGTGAACACTGAAGCTTTCTTT.

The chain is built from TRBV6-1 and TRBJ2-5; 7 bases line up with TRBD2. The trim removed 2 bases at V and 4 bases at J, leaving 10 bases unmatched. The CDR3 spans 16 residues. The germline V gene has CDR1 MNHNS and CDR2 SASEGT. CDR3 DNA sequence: TGTGCCAGCAGTGAAAGCGGGAACTTTGGGAGAGAGACCCAGTACTTC. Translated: CASSESGNFGRETQYF.

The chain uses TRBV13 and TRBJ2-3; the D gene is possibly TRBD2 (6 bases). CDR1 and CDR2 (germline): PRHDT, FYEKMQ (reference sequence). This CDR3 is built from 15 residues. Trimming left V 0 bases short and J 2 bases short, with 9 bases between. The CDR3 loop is CASSLGGTATDTQYF. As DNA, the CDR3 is TGTGCCAGCAGCTTAGGGGGGACTGCCACAGATACGCAGTATTTT.

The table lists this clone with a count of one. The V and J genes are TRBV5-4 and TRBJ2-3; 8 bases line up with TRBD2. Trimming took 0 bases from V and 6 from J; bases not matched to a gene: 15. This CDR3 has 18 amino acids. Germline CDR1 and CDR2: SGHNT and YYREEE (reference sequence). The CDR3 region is CASSLERRAGGASDTQYF. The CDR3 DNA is TGTGCCAGCAGCTTGGAGCGGAGGGCGGGGGGCGCATCGGATACGCAGTATTTT. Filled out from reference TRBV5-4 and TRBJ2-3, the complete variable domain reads ETGVTQSPTHLIKTRGQQVTLRCSSQSGHNTVSWYQQALGQGPQFIFQYYREEENGRGNFPPRFSGLQFPNYSSELNVNALELDDSALYLCASSLERRAGGASDTQYFGPGTRLTVL.

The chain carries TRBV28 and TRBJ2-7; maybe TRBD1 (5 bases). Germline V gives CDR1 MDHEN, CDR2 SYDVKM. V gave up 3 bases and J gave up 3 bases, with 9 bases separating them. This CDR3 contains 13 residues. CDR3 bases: TGTGCCAGCAGTTTGCCAGGGCGCTACGAGCAGTACTTC. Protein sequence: CASSLPGRYEQYF.

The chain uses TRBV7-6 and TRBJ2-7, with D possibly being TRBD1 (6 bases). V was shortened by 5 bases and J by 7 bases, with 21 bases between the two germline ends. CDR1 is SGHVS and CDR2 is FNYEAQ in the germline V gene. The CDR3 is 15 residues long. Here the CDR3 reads CASSPRGRDTTEQYF. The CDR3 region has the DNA TGTGCCAGCAGCCCCCGCGGCAGGGACACCACAGAGCAGTACTTC.

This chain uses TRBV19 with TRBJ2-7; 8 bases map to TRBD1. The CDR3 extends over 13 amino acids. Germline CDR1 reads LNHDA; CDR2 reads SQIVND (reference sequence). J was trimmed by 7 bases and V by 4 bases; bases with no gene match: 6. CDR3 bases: TGTGCCAGTAGTAGGACAGGGCTGGGGGAGCAGTACTTC. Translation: CASSRTGLGEQYF.

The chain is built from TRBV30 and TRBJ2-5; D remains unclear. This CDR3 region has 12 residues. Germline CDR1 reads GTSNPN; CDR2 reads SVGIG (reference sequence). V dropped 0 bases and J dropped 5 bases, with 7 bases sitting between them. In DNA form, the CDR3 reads TGTGCCTGGAGTGTTTTTTCTGAGACCCAGTACTTC. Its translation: CAWSVFSETQYF.

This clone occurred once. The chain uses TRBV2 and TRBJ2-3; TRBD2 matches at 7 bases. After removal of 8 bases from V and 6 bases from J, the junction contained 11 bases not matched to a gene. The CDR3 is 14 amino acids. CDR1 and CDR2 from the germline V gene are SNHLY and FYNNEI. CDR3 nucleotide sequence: TGTGCCAGCGAATGGGGACTACTCGCGGATACGCAGTATTTT. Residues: CASEWGLLADTQYF.

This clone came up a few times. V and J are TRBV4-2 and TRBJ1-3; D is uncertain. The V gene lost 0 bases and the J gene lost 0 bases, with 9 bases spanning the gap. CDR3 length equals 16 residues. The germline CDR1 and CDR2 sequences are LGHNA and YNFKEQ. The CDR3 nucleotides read TGTGCCAGCAGCCAAGATCGGCCTAGCTCTGGAAACACCATATATTTT. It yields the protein CASSQDRPSSGNTIYF.

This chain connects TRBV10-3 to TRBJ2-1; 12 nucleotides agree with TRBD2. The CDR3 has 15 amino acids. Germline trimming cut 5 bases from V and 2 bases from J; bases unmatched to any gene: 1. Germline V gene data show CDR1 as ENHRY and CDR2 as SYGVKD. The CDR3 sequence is CAISSSGRAYNEQFF. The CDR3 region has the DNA TGTGCCATCAGTTCTAGCGGGAGGGCCTACAATGAGCAGTTCTTC.